These 29 T cell receptor beta chains were all obtained from the same sample, sequenced in a study of blood T cell repertoires in COVID-19. Data came from immunoSEQ multiplex PCR; TCRdb stores just in-frame clones and leaves some out. The data show hundreds of thousands of clones, with about 85% seen just once and around 2.3% held by the top ten. Sequenced: PBMCs or T cells enriched from blood (not recorded which). The source of these receptors is a woman aged 45-65 years who had recovered from COVID-19.

This CDR3 reads CASSLATGEAAEAFF. The CDR3 region has the DNA TGCGCCAGCAGCTTGGCGACAGGGGAGGCCGCTGAAGCTTTCTTT. This sequence joins TRBV5-1 and TRBJ1-1; 8 bases are a match to TRBD1. Germline CDR1 reads SGHRS; CDR2 reads YFSETQ. J was trimmed by 6 bases and V by 0 bases; bases with no gene match: 7. CDR3 length equals 15 residues.

J is TRBJ2-7 and V is TRBV6-5; 11 bases are shared with TRBD2. In germline, CDR1 is MNHEY, CDR2 SVGAGI. This CDR3 is built from 14 residues. Trimming removed 3 bases from V and 5 bases from J; junction bases left unmatched: 3. The CDR3 protein is CASSYPSGRNEQYF. The DNA for the CDR3 is TGTGCCAGCAGTTATCCTAGCGGGAGGAACGAGCAGTACTTC.

This clone was detected once. The chain has TRBV19 and TRBJ2-3; 11 nucleotides line up with TRBD2. Losses at the gene ends were 2 bases for V and 3 bases for J; bases not matched to a gene: 7. The CDR3 is made up of 17 amino acids. The germline V gene encodes CDR1 LNHDA and CDR2 SQIVND (reference sequence). The CDR3 DNA reads as TGTGCCAGTAGTATAAGAACTAGCGGGAGAAGAACAGATACGCAGTATTTT. Translating it yields CASSIRTSGRRTDTQYF.

The chain carries TRBV7-9 and TRBJ2-3; unclear D gene. V dropped 3 bases and J dropped 6 bases, with 7 bases sitting between them. There are 12 residues in the CDR3. The V gene's germline CDR1 is SEHNR and CDR2 FQNEAQ (reference sequence). Here the CDR3 DNA reads TGTGCCAGCAGCTTGAGGTCCGATACGCAGTATTTT. Translation: CASSLRSDTQYF.

The J gene is TRBJ1-3, the V gene TRBV7-9, with TRBD1 as a possible D gene (5 bases). Germline lookup yields CDR1 SEHNR and CDR2 FQNEAQ (reference sequence). The CDR3 loop spans 19 amino acids. V lost 5 bases and J 0 bases, leaving 23 bases between the germline ends. CDR3 sequence reads: CASSGAGGRQYYSGNTIYF. DNA of the CDR3: TGTGCCAGCAGCGGGGCGGGGGGACGACAATACTACTCTGGAAACACCATATATTTT.

This clone was detected a few times. The chain joins TRBV29-1 to TRBJ1-2, with a weak D call TRBD1 (5 bases). The CDR3 has 13 residues. V was shortened by 3 bases and J by 4 bases, with 12 bases between the two germline ends. Germline assignment: CDR1 SQVTM and CDR2 ANQGSEA. The DNA of the CDR3 is TGCAGCGTTGATTGGGGCCACCGCTATGGCTACACCTTC. This sequence encodes CSVDWGHRYGYTF.

The chain uses TRBV10-3 and TRBJ2-7, with 7 bases aligning to TRBD1. The CDR3 loop spans 14 amino acids. Per the germline V gene, CDR1 is ENHRY and CDR2 is SYGVKD. Unmatched junction bases numbered 3, after V lost 1 base and J lost 3 bases. The CDR3 DNA reads as TGTGCCATCAGTGAGTTGACAGGGTACTACGAGCAGTACTTC. Protein product: CAISELTGYYEQYF.

This clone has only one observation. The chain joins TRBV30 to TRBJ2-4; 10 bases match TRBD2. CDR1 is GTSNPN, CDR2 SVGIG, per germline (reference sequence). This CDR3 is 17 amino acids long. V was pared by 4 bases and J by 0 bases, with 9 bases of the junction left unmatched. The CDR3 DNA follows: TGTGCCTGGACGCTAGCGGGAGCACCCGTAGCCAAAAACATTCAGTACTTC. Translating it yields CAWTLAGAPVAKNIQYF.

The V and J genes are TRBV5-1 and TRBJ1-4; D is unresolved. Trimming stripped 0 bases from V and 2 bases from J, with 11 bases between. This CDR3 region has 16 residues. CDR1 and CDR2 (germline): SGHRS, YFSETQ. CDR3 in amino acids: CASSLGGQPTNEKLFF. The CDR3 DNA reads as TGCGCCAGCAGCTTGGGAGGCCAGCCTACTAATGAAAAACTGTTTTTT.

V gene TRBV3-1 (or the pseudogene TRBV3-2) combines with J gene TRBJ2-7; possibly TRBD2 for D (5 bases). V lost 5 bases to trimming and J lost 4 bases, with 9 bases between them. Per germline, CDR1 LGHDT and CDR2 YNNKEL (reference sequence). The CDR3 length is 12 residues. The CDR3 region has the DNA TGTGCCAGCAGCAGGACTGTGTACGAGCAGTACTTC. Its protein is CASSRTVYEQYF.

J is TRBJ2-3 and V is TRBV9; D unclear. The germline gives CDR1 SGDLS, CDR2 YYNGEE. Trimming cost V 0 bases and J 0 bases, with 11 bases left between them. CDR3 length: 16 amino acids. The CDR3 loop reads CASSVGSNPSTDTQYF. DNA of the CDR3: TGTGCCAGCAGCGTAGGGAGTAACCCTAGCACAGATACGCAGTATTTT.

The rearrangement joins TRBV7-2 to TRBJ2-5, with 9 positions matching TRBD1. V trimming: 5 bases; J trimming: 5 bases; junction bases outside the gene matches: 6. The CDR3 is 14 amino acids. Germline CDR1 SGHTA, CDR2 FQGNSA. The CDR3 nucleotides read TGTGCCAGCAGCGAGGGGACAGGGAGGGAGACCCAGTACTTC. It encodes CASSEGTGRETQYF.

This chain links TRBV11-2 with TRBJ2-7; the match to TRBD1 covers 7 bases. V lost 6 bases, J lost 5 bases, and 7 bases stayed unmatched. The CDR3 is 13 amino acids. Germline V CDR1 and CDR2: SGHAT, FQNNGV. The CDR3 DNA follows: TGTGCCAGCAGTTTTACCGGACAGGACGAGCAGTACTTC. As protein: CASSFTGQDEQYF.

CDR3 in DNA: TGTGCCAGCTCACCTTTCCGGGCGGGAAACACTGAAGCTTTCTTT. This sequence encodes CASSPFRAGNTEAFF. The J gene is TRBJ1-1, the V gene TRBV18; D call uncertain. This CDR3 has 15 amino acids. The V gene's germline CDR1 is KGHSH and CDR2 LQKENI. V was clipped by 3 bases and J by 2 bases, with 13 bases between them. Supplemented by reference TRBV18 and TRBJ1-1, the full variable domain reads NAGVMQNPRHLVRRRGQEARLRCSPMKGHSHVYWYRQLPEEGLKFMVYLQKENIIDESGMPKERFSAEFPKEGPSILRIQQVVRGDSAAYFCASSPFRAGNTEAFFGQGTRLTVV.

The chain combines TRBV5-1 with TRBJ2-1, with a tentative D call TRBD2 (5 bases). The CDR3 length is 14 residues. Trimming took 0 bases from V and 3 from J, leaving 7 bases between them. Germline CDR1 is SGHRS and CDR2 is YFSETQ. The CDR3 DNA reads TGCGCCAGCAGCTTGGGTGGGAGCTACAATGAGCAGTTCTTC. Its translation: CASSLGGSYNEQFF.

This rearrangement joins TRBV7-9 to TRBJ2-1; 12 bases fit TRBD2. This CDR3 is built from 15 residues. Germline assignment: CDR1 SEHNR and CDR2 FQNEAQ (reference sequence). The ends lost 6 bases at V and 7 bases at J; junction bases unmatched: 7. The CDR3 coding sequence is TGTGCCAGCAGTTCCCGACTAGCGGGAGATAATGAGCAGTTCTTC. As protein: CASSSRLAGDNEQFF.

The chain couples TRBV29-1 to TRBJ2-7; TRBD2 aligns across 10 bases. This CDR3 has 15 residues. Germline loops: CDR1 SQVTM, CDR2 ANQGSEA. V lost 2 bases to trimming and J lost 4 bases; unmatched junction nucleotides: 8. The CDR3 spells CSVETTSGVRYEQYF. As DNA, the CDR3 is TGCAGCGTTGAAACTACTAGCGGGGTACGATACGAGCAGTACTTC.

The gene calls are TRBV19 and TRBJ2-7, with D possibly being TRBD1 (5 bases). Deletions cut 3 bases from V and 0 bases from J, with 9 bases between. This CDR3 comprises 14 residues. The germline V gene has CDR1 LNHDA and CDR2 SQIVND (reference sequence). In DNA, the CDR3 is TGTGCCAGTAGTATGATGGACAACTCCTACGAGCAGTACTTC. Translated, it gives CASSMMDNSYEQYF. The variable domain in full, with the rest retrieved from reference TRBV19 and TRBJ2-7, is DGGITQSPKYLFRKEGQNVTLSCEQNLNHDAMYWYRQDPGQGLRLIYYSQIVNDFQKGDIAEGYSVSREKKESFPLTVTSAQKNPTAFYLCASSMMDNSYEQYFGPGTRLTVT.

The gene calls are TRBV5-1 and TRBJ2-5; D gene ambiguous. Germline assignment: CDR1 SGHRS and CDR2 YFSETQ. This CDR3 spans 15 amino acids. Trimming took off 0 bases at V and 1 base at J, with 10 bases between the two ends. CDR3 sequence (DNA): TGCGCCAGCAGCTTGGCCTCCGGTACCCAAGAGACCCAGTACTTC. Translation gives CASSLASGTQETQYF.

The rearrangement joins TRBV4-3 to TRBJ1-1; D is undetermined. The CDR3 contains 14 residues. V was trimmed by 1 base and J by 7 bases, leaving 13 bases between them. Germline values: CDR1 LGHNA, CDR2 YSLEER. CDR3: CASSQAAYGGEAFF. DNA for the CDR3: TGCGCCAGCAGCCAAGCGGCGTACGGCGGTGAAGCTTTCTTT.

The J gene is TRBJ2-1, the V gene TRBV6-5; 10 bases agree with TRBD1. Germline V gene sequence: CDR1 MNHEY, CDR2 SVGAGI. The CDR3 spans 15 residues. V lost 6 bases to trimming and J lost 2 bases; unmatched junction nucleotides: 4. DNA of the CDR3: TGTGCCAGCAGGGCCGGGACAGGGGCCTACAATGAGCAGTTCTTC. This sequence encodes CASRAGTGAYNEQFF.

This chain joins TRBV11-2 and TRBJ2-2; TRBD1 matches at 8 bases. CDR3 length: 14 residues. The V segment lost 5 bases and the J segment 4 bases; nucleotides outside the gene matches: 3. Germline values: CDR1 SGHAT, CDR2 FQNNGV. CDR3 sequence: CASSRDRSTGELFF. CDR3 nucleotides: TGTGCCAGCAGCCGGGACAGGAGCACCGGGGAGCTGTTTTTT.

V gene TRBV9 combines with J gene TRBJ2-2, with TRBD1 matching 7 bases. Unmatched junction bases numbered 9, after V lost 2 bases and J lost 5 bases. This CDR3 contains 16 residues. The V gene's germline CDR1 is SGDLS and CDR2 YYNGEE. This CDR3 is CASSVQTGAGTGELFF. Written as DNA, the CDR3 is TGTGCCAGCAGCGTCCAAACAGGGGCTGGTACCGGGGAGCTGTTTTTT.

This clone has a single count. The CDR3 coding sequence is TGTGCCAGTAGTATAGGAGGGGGCCTCAGCTGTGGCAATCAGCCCCAGCATTTT. Protein sequence: CASSIGGGLSCGNQPQHF. The chain joins TRBV19 to TRBJ1-5; 7 bases fit TRBD1. Unmatched junction bases numbered 11, after V lost 1 base and J lost 2 bases. Germline CDR1 reads LNHDA; CDR2 reads SQIVND (reference sequence). CDR3 size: 18 residues.

The V and J genes are TRBV5-6 and TRBJ1-6, with TRBD1 matching over 9 bases. The CDR3 totals 15 residues. Germline CDR1 is SGHDT and CDR2 is YYEEEE. Losses at the gene ends were 0 bases for V and 9 bases for J; bases not matched to a gene: 4. The CDR3 reads CASSLEGTGSSPLHF. In nucleotides, the CDR3 is TGTGCCAGCAGCTTGGAGGGGACAGGGAGTTCACCCCTCCACTTT.

The chain employs TRBV11-2 and TRBJ1-2; a possible D gene is TRBD1 (6 bases). CDR1 SGHAT and CDR2 FQNNGV come from the germline V gene. This CDR3 region has 15 residues. V shed 0 bases and J shed 4 bases, with 12 bases lying between them. The CDR3 spells CASSLDLIGGYGYTF. The CDR3 DNA is TGTGCCAGCAGCTTAGATCTAATAGGGGGCTATGGCTACACCTTC.

The chain joins TRBV18 to TRBJ1-5; 7 nucleotides agree with TRBD1. V lost 6 bases to trimming and J lost 4 bases; unmatched junction nucleotides: 9. The CDR3 has 15 amino acids. CDR1 is KGHSH and CDR2 is LQKENI in the germline V gene. Here the CDR3 reads CASSLGTALNQPQHF. For the CDR3, the DNA is TGTGCCAGCTCCCTTGGGACAGCCTTAAATCAGCCCCAGCATTTT.

The rearrangement joins TRBV4-1 to TRBJ2-5, with D possibly being TRBD1 (6 bases). Deletions cut 4 bases from V and 4 bases from J, with 16 bases between. The length of the CDR3 is 15 residues. The germline CDR1 and CDR2 sequences are MGHRA and YSYEKL. The CDR3 bases are TGCGCCAGCAGCCGGTCAAAACAGGGTTTAGAGACCCAGTACTTC. This gives the protein CASSRSKQGLETQYF.

This chain uses TRBV4-2 with TRBJ2-2; 7 bases match TRBD1. V lost 1 base to trimming and J lost 5 bases; unmatched junction nucleotides: 16. CDR1 is LGHNA and CDR2 is YNFKEQ in the germline V gene. The length of the CDR3 is 19 residues. The CDR3 DNA sequence: TGTGCCAGCAGCCAAGGCAGAATCTACAGGGGCCCGAGGACCGGGGAGCTGTTTTTT. This encodes CASSQGRIYRGPRTGELFF.